The clone carrying this TCR beta chain was found a few times. Its antigen is not known. The TCR beta cDNA libraries contained unique molecular identifiers. The yield from roughly 1 to 10 million T cells was roughly 500,000 cDNA molecules in total. TCRdb itself ran the PCR reads through MiXCR, one entry per CDR3 protein. The data contain hundreds of thousands of distinct CDR3 sequences, approximately 60% of them seen just once; the ten biggest clones take up approximately 10%. The data originate from a study of post-analysis software for immune sequencing data. Study-level information: Courses of disease covered relapsing-remitting, secondary progressive and progressive-relapsing multiple sclerosis. Whole-study findings and limits: Those samples that were prepared in the same batch co-clustered strongly by F measure. Included in a set of roughly five TRBV segments more frequent in patients than controls were TRBV5-6, TRBV5-1 and TRBV20-1. Diversity measured as normalized Chao1 was significantly lower in multiple sclerosis patients than in controls.

V lost 1 base, J lost 15 bases, and 10 bases lay in between. Germline values: CDR1 SNHLY, CDR2 FYNNEI. The CDR3 extends over 11 amino acids. The chain joins TRBV2 to TRBJ2-1; D call uncertain. The receptor comes from a girl aged 2-9 years with multiple sclerosis. Sequences were obtained from blood. CDR3 nucleotides: TGTGCCAGCAGTGAAGAGGATTCGCGGTTCTTC. Its protein is CASSEEDSRFF.